This TCR beta chain was identified during a study of blood T cell repertoires in COVID-19. Study details: The United States, Italy and Spain supplied acute and convalescent COVID-19 samples. PBMCs, B-cell-depleted T cells, or T cells were the source of the cDNA or gDNA that made up the material.

Original data processing: Cell counts per sample came from amplifying reference gene primers. TCRdb keeps only in-frame clones here, not all; method: immunoSEQ multiplex PCR. V and J calls and clone size are given by that table; D and trimming were obtained from the DNA. The table shows about 76,000 clones, with 80% occurring only once. The CDR3 spans 17 residues. Germline loops: CDR1 SGHNT, CDR2 YENEEA. Trimming took off 1 base at V and 0 bases at J, with 13 bases between the two ends. This chain joins TRBV11-3 and TRBJ2-1; a possible D gene is TRBD1 (6 bases). The sequence came from a human donor in a cohort sampled during active COVID-19. Sequencing input: peripheral blood. CDR3 in amino acids: CASSLGGGGHSYNEQFF. CDR3 DNA sequence: TGTGCCAGCAGCTTAGGTGGGGGCGGACACTCCTACAATGAGCAGTTCTTC. Together with reference TRBV11-3 and TRBJ2-1, the CDR3 gives the full variable domain: EAGVVQSPRYKIIEKKQPVAFWCNPISGHNTLYWYLQNLGQGPELLIRYENEEAVDDSQLPKDRFSAERLKGVDSTLKIQPAELGDSAVYLCASSLGGGGHSYNEQFFGPGTRLTVL.